This note documents a single T cell receptor beta chain sequence. TCRdb's table, derived via immunoSEQ multiplex PCR, lists solely in-frame clones and lacks some. The sample gives about 380,000 clones, around 85% of which show up once; 3.5% to 4% is in the top ten. This record belongs to a study of blood T cell repertoires in COVID-19. The overall study: T cells, B-cell-depleted T cells, or PBMCs supplied cDNA or gDNA.

There are 12 residues in the CDR3. CDR1 and CDR2 (germline): MDHEN, SYDVKM. The V segment lost 5 bases and the J segment 9 bases; nucleotides outside the gene matches: 5. The specimen sequenced was peripheral blood. This clonotype was sampled from a woman aged 18-35 years with acute or convalescent COVID-19. The rearrangement uses TRBV28 and TRBJ2-7, with 9 bases aligning to TRBD1. CDR3 in DNA: TGTGCCAGCAGTGGGGACAGGGCGGGGCAGTACTTC. Translating it yields CASSGDRAGQYF.